This T cell receptor beta chain was retrieved from a study of blood T cell repertoires in COVID-19. Assay: immunoSEQ multiplex PCR; the TCRdb copy retains only in-frame clones and omits some. Of 300,000 or so clones in the sample, more than 70% are singletons; the top ten hold 5.5% to 8.5%. Trimming removed 1 base at V and 8 bases at J, with 8 bases between. Germline V CDR1 and CDR2: KGHSH, LQKENI. This CDR3 is 12 amino acids long. Sequencing was carried out using peripheral blood. This TCR derives from a woman younger than 45 who had recovered from COVID-19. The chain is built from TRBV18 and TRBJ1-1; D not certain. The CDR3 DNA reads TGTGCCAGCTCACCACAAGAGGGAGAAGCTTTCTTT. Translation gives CASSPQEGEAFF.